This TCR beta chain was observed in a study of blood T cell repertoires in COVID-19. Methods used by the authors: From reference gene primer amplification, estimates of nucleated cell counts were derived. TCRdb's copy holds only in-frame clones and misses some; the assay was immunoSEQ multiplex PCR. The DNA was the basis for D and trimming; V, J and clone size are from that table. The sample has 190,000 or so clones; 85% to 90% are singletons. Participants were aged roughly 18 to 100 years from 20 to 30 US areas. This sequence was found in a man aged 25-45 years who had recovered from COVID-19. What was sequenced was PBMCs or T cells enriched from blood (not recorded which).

CDR3: CASSSPQGANYNEQFF. DNA for the CDR3: TGTGCCAGCAGTTCGCCACAGGGGGCGAACTACAATGAGCAGTTCTTC. V is TRBV27 and J is TRBJ2-1; 9 bases align to TRBD1. CDR3 size: 16 residues. In germline, CDR1 is MNHEY, CDR2 SMNVEV (reference sequence). V gave up 4 bases and J gave up 3 bases; unmatched junction bases: 7.